This T cell receptor beta chain emerged from a study of CD4+ T cells in melanoma. Produced via immunoSEQ multiplex PCR; TCRdb's table is partial and in-frame only. The sample shows about 15,000 clones, roughly 60% of them seen only once. Sequencing was done on a sample of cells from a culture (not recorded whether cultured in vitro). This receptor was taken from a human donor with melanoma.

In DNA form, the CDR3 reads TGTGCCAGCAGCTTATTTTCGGGCGGGAAAAGCACAGATACGCAGTATTTT. Residues: CASSLFSGGKSTDTQYF. This chain uses TRBV7-3 with TRBJ2-3, with D perhaps matching TRBD2 (6 bases). V shed 2 bases and J shed 0 bases, with 15 bases lying between them. The length of the CDR3 is 17 residues. CDR1 is SGHTA and CDR2 is FQGTGA in the germline V gene.